The 23 T cell receptor beta chains below all came from one sample that was sequenced in a study of patients and donors after allogeneic stem cell transplantation (dated by TCRdb to the early 2020s). Library construction relied on RT-PCR. TCRdb names NextSeq 550 as the instrument used. TCRdb reran the public reads through fastp at Q25 and MiXCR, keeping productive beta chains. Here each entry gathers all rows of one CDR3 protein and keeps the most common genes and DNA. The sample profile shows some 92,000 distinct CDR3 sequences; about 48% of them were found once. The biggest ten clones account for about 64% of the sample. The specimen sequenced was blood, either unsorted or a sorted T cell fraction (not recorded which). The source is a human donor who was either an allogeneic HSCT recipient or a stem cell or donor lymphocyte infusion donor (not recorded which). It is not recorded whose cells these are; they may come from a transplant donor.

The chain joins TRBV7-2 to TRBJ2-1, with D tentatively TRBD1 (5 bases). The V and J ends lost 10 bases and 6 bases respectively, with 7 bases between them. Looked up from germline, CDR1 is SGHTA and CDR2 is FQGNSA. This CDR3 spans 10 amino acids. The CDR3 here is CATQGNEQFF. DNA of the CDR3: TGTGCCACCCAGGGCAATGAGCAGTTCTTC.

DNA of the CDR3: TGCAGTGCTAGAGGTCGCGACAGGAACACTGAAGCTTTCTTT. Protein product: CSARGRDRNTEAFF. This chain connects TRBV20-1 to TRBJ1-1; D might be TRBD1 (5 bases). This CDR3 comprises 14 residues. The germline gives CDR1 DFQATT, CDR2 SNEGSKA (reference sequence). V lost 1 base, J lost 1 base, and 10 bases lay in between.

The count of this clonotype is one. The chain couples TRBV6-6 to TRBJ1-2; 8 bases agree with TRBD1. The CDR3 loop spans 15 amino acids. In germline, CDR1 is MNHNY, CDR2 SVGAGI (reference sequence). The V gene end was trimmed by 0 bases and the J gene end by 4 bases; junction bases not matched to a gene: 4. The CDR3 spells CASSYSGTGPYGYTF. In DNA form, the CDR3 reads TGTGCCAGCAGTTACTCAGGGACAGGCCCCTATGGCTACACCTTC.

The rearrangement joins TRBV6-2 or TRBV6-3 to TRBJ1-1, with 8 bases fitting TRBD1. Germline V lookup: CDR1 MNHEY, CDR2 SVGEGT. The V gene end was trimmed by 0 bases and the J gene end by 11 bases; junction bases not matched to a gene: 5. The CDR3 length is 13 residues. CDR3 in DNA: TGTGCCAGCAGTTACTCCGACAGGGGATTGGCTTTCTTT. Translation gives CASSYSDRGLAFF.

The chain is built from TRBV11-3 and TRBJ1-5; D is perhaps TRBD1 (6 bases). CDR1 and CDR2 (germline): SGHNT, YENEEA. V lost 2 bases to trimming and J lost 5 bases, with 19 bases between them. The CDR3 runs to 17 residues. The CDR3 DNA reads TGTGCCAGCAGCTTATCTAACGGACAGTGTCCTTATCAGCCCCAGCATTTT. This gives the protein CASSLSNGQCPYQPQHF.

The genes are TRBV7-9 and TRBJ2-3; 7 nucleotides align to TRBD2. V dropped 4 bases and J dropped 0; count of bases not matched to a gene: 13. CDR3 length: 18 residues. Germline CDR1 and CDR2: SEHNR and FQNEAQ (reference sequence). CDR3 in amino acids: CASSSPGLPTLSTDTQYF. CDR3 bases: TGTGCCAGCAGCTCGCCGGGACTACCCACGCTAAGCACAGATACGCAGTATTTT.

In this sample, this clonotype turned up once. The chain is built from TRBV20-1 and TRBJ1-5, with D possibly matching TRBD1 (6 bases). V lost 3 bases to trimming and J lost 3 bases, with 9 bases between them. The V gene's germline CDR1 is DFQATT and CDR2 SNEGSKA (reference sequence). CDR3 length: 13 residues. CDR3 sequence (DNA): TGCAGTGCTAGTAGGGGGTACAATCAGCCCCAGCATTTT. Amino acid sequence: CSASRGYNQPQHF.

The J gene is TRBJ1-4, the V gene TRBV6-5; 8 nucleotides line up with TRBD1. The CDR3 extends over 14 amino acids. V lost 6 bases, J lost 2 bases, and 2 bases stayed unmatched. The germline CDR1 and CDR2 sequences are MNHEY and SVGAGI. DNA for the CDR3: TGTGCCAGCAGACGGGACAGGACTAATGAAAAACTGTTTTTT. The encoded protein is CASRRDRTNEKLFF.

The V and J genes are TRBV12-3 or TRBV12-4 and TRBJ1-5, with unresolved D. V shed 3 bases and J shed 3 bases, with 9 bases lying between them. There are 14 residues in the CDR3. The CDR3 DNA sequence: TGTGCCAGCAGTTTCGGGCAGTCCAATCAGCCCCAGCATTTT. Amino acid sequence: CASSFGQSNQPQHF.

The chain links TRBV7-2 to TRBJ2-4, with D perhaps matching TRBD2 (6 bases). Trimming shortened V by 7 bases and J by 6 bases, and 13 bases separated the two germline ends. The length of the CDR3 is 13 residues. In germline, CDR1 is SGHTA, CDR2 FQGNSA. DNA of the CDR3: TGTGCCAGCATCCAATCTAGCGTAAACATTCAGTACTTC. This codes for CASIQSSVNIQYF.

Comment on this clonotype: Relative to the germline gene, one junction end is altered; a read error may explain this. V and J are TRBV7-8 and TRBJ1-1; the D is unclear. The CDR3 covers 12 residues. Per germline, CDR1 SGHVS and CDR2 FQNEAQ. CDR3 region: CASRRGNAEAFF. The CDR3 DNA is TGTGCCAGCAGGCGAGGGAACGCTGAAGCTTTCTTT.

This clonotype has a handful of counts. The chain has TRBV6-2 or TRBV6-3 and TRBJ1-1; D ambiguous. Germline V gene lookup returns CDR1 MNHEY and CDR2 SVGEGT. The CDR3 covers 14 residues. V was shortened by 5 bases and J by 1 base, with 11 bases between the two germline ends. The CDR3 here is CASSPTSPNTEAFF. In nucleotides, the CDR3 is TGTGCCAGCAGTCCAACAAGCCCGAACACTGAAGCTTTCTTT.

This chain connects TRBV27 to TRBJ2-2; TRBD1 matches 8 bases. The CDR3 is made up of 15 amino acids. J was trimmed by 4 bases and V by 1 base; bases with no gene match: 2. Looked up from germline, CDR1 is MNHEY and CDR2 is SMNVEV (reference sequence). The CDR3 nucleotides read TGTGCCAGCAGTTTATGGACAGGGCGCACCGGGGAGCTGTTTTTT. This gives the protein CASSLWTGRTGELFF.

This clonotype was seen only once. The genes are TRBV7-9 and TRBJ1-1, with 8 bases fitting TRBD1. The junction had 2 bases not matched to a gene; V was cut back by 4 bases and J by 4 bases. Germline V gene data show CDR1 as SEHNR and CDR2 as FQNEAQ (reference sequence). CDR3 length equals 13 residues. The CDR3 DNA reads TGTGCCAGCAGCTCGGACAGGGCCACTGAAGCTTTCTTT. It codes for CASSSDRATEAFF.

The chain recombines TRBV6-2 or TRBV6-3 with TRBJ1-5, with D unclear. Trimming removed 6 bases from V and 7 bases from J, with 19 bases in between. CDR3 size: 15 residues. Germline values: CDR1 MNHEY, CDR2 SVGEGT. This chain's CDR3 is CASSLVPPSGQPQHF. CDR3 sequence (DNA): TGTGCCAGCAGCCTAGTACCACCTTCGGGGCAGCCCCAGCATTTT.

This clonotype was found a few times. J is TRBJ1-5 and V is TRBV6-2 or TRBV6-3; D call uncertain. From germline, CDR1 is MNHEY and CDR2 SVGEGT. This CDR3 has 12 residues. Trimming cost V 5 bases and J 8 bases, with 10 bases left between them. CDR3 in amino acids: CASSPRFEPQHF. CDR3 in DNA: TGTGCCAGCAGTCCGCGGTTTGAGCCCCAGCATTTT.

A remark on this clonotype: It is likely a read error, because the conserved phenylalanine at the end of the CDR3 is missing. No DNA is shown, since the ends of the CDR3 on it are uncertain; the CDR3 is the one TCRdb lists. V and J are TRBV20-1 and TRBJ2-1; TRBD2 was called by the table and not checked on the DNA. Germline V gene lookup returns CDR1 DFQATT and CDR2 SNEGSKA (reference sequence). The CDR3 sequence runs 12 residues, both termini included. The CDR3 reads CSARDGRHLGVL.

The chain combines TRBV6-2 or TRBV6-3 with TRBJ1-6; 9 nucleotides agree with TRBD1. The junction had 16 bases not matched to a gene; V was cut back by 5 bases and J by 8 bases. CDR3 size: 18 residues. From germline, CDR1 is MNHEY and CDR2 SVGEGT. The CDR3 sequence: CASSLRDREIRRDSPLHF. In DNA form, the CDR3 reads TGTGCCAGCAGTCTCCGGGACAGGGAGATCAGGCGGGATTCACCCCTCCACTTT.

The sample holds a few counts of this clonotype. The gene calls are TRBV3-1 and TRBJ1-3, with D perhaps matching TRBD1 (5 bases). This CDR3 has 16 amino acids. Germline V gene data show CDR1 as LGHDT and CDR2 as YNNKEL (reference sequence). Trimming removed 4 bases at V and 0 bases at J, with 13 bases between. CDR3 DNA: TGTGCCAGCAGCCCCCTCGGGGGTCGCTCTGGAAACACCATATATTTT. This codes for CASSPLGGRSGNTIYF.

The chain employs TRBV7-2 and TRBJ1-1; D is unclear. The CDR3 consists of 18 residues. Looked up from germline, CDR1 is SGHTA and CDR2 is FQGNSA. Trimming shortened V by 7 bases and J by 1 base, and 25 bases separated the two germline ends. CDR3 DNA: TGTGCCAGCACCACCGACTTTATGCGGGGTTTGTGGAACACTGAAGCTTTCTTT. Translated, it gives CASTTDFMRGLWNTEAFF.

This clonotype was seen more than once but under ten times. This sequence joins TRBV12-3 or TRBV12-4 and TRBJ1-3; TRBD1 aligns across 7 bases. The CDR3 contains 14 residues. The junction had 5 bases not matched to a gene; V was cut back by 6 bases and J by 3 bases. DNA for the CDR3: TGTGCCAGCAGGGGGACAGCCTTTGGAAACACCATATATTTT. Amino acids: CASRGTAFGNTIYF.

V usage is TRBV12-3 or TRBV12-4 and J usage is TRBJ1-1; D remains unclear. V was pared by 5 bases and J by 1 base, with 8 bases between. This CDR3 comprises 13 residues. CDR3 loop: CASSPTANTEAFF. CDR3 bases: TGTGCCAGCAGTCCCACGGCGAACACTGAAGCTTTCTTT.

A note on this clonotype: The junction shows a germline mismatch at one end, possibly a read error. The chain links TRBV6-5 to TRBJ1-3; D perhaps matches TRBD1 (5 bases). Germline CDR1 is MNHEY and CDR2 is SVGAGI. The CDR3 has 14 amino acids. The CDR3 sequence is CASRRGGSGNTIYF. Written as DNA, the CDR3 is TGTGCTAGCAGACGGGGGGGCTCTGGAAACACCATATATTTT.